This T cell receptor beta chain was found in a study of blood T cells in healthy people across ages. The study's findings and limits: Comparison with aged donors showed that long-lived donors had more naive CD4+ cells and higher diversity.

Trimming shortened V by 2 bases and J by 5 bases, and 12 bases separated the two germline ends. CDR1 and CDR2 from the germline V gene are MNHEY and SVGEGT. This CDR3 spans 14 amino acids. The authors ran a second PCR of about 6 to 11 cycles using a sample-barcoded 5' primer and a J-beta primer mix. Samples each returned at least 3 million CDR3-containing paired-end reads. Via MiXCR, TCRdb re-called the 5' RACE reads, giving one row per CDR3 protein. Among over 700,000 distinct CDR3 sequences listed, roughly 25% were seen once. This clonotype was seen a handful of times. Its antigen remains unknown. These data also featured in a second study, about T cells of mothers and their children. That source reports: The analysis detected no persistent microchimeric T cell clones.

This TCR derives from a boy between 10 and 17 years old in good health. The sample comprised blood. V usage is TRBV6-2 or TRBV6-3 and J usage is TRBJ2-5; no reliable D call. CDR3 protein: CASSYQPGWETQYF. Here the CDR3 DNA reads TGTGCCAGCAGTTACCAGCCGGGTTGGGAGACCCAGTACTTC.